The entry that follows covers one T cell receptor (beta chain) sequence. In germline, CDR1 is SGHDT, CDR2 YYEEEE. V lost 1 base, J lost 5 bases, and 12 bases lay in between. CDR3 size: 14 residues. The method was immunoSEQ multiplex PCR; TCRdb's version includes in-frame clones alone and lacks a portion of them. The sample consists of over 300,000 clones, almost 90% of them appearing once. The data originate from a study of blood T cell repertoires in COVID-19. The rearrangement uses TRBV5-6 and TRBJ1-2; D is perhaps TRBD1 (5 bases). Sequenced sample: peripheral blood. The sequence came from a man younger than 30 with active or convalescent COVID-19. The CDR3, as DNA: TGTGCCAGCAGCTTGAGCAGGGCCTCTTATGGCTACACCTTC. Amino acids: CASSLSRASYGYTF.